A selection of T cell receptor beta chains follows, all from one sample in a study of blood T cell repertoires in COVID-19. Using immunoSEQ multiplex PCR, the repertoire was profiled, and TCRdb retains in-frame clones only, with some absent. The table lists approximately 120,000 clones, 81% of them singletons. Sequencing used peripheral blood. These TCRs come from a human donor in a cohort sampled during active COVID-19. The CDR3 runs from the conserved cysteine through the conserved F or W. The D gene is left open where the match is weak. Rows give clone size only sometimes, using once, few, many, or a class for an expanded clone.

TRBJ2-1,TRBV4-3,NA,TRBD2,TGCGCCAGCAGCCTCACTAGCGGGAGTGGGAGTGAGCAGTTCTTC,CASSLTSGSGSEQFF
TRBJ2-7,TRBV30,NA,TRBD1,TGTGCCTGGAGTGTAAAATGGGACAGGGGACCCGAGCAGTACTTC,CAWSVKWDRGPEQYF
TRBJ2-3,TRBV19,NA,NA,TGTGCCACCCAACCTATGGTGGGAGTGGATACGCAGTATTTT,CATQPMVGVDTQYF
TRBJ2-7,TRBV19,NA,NA,TGTGCCAGTAGTATACAGGGTCCCTACGAGCAGTACTTC,CASSIQGPYEQYF
TRBJ2-7,TRBV6-2/TRBV6-3,NA,TRBD1,TGTGCCAGCAGTCCCCGGGACAGGGTGTGGTACGAGCAGTACTTC,CASSPRDRVWYEQYF
TRBJ1-2,TRBV7-2,NA,NA,TGTGCCAGCAGCTTAGGCACAGGGATCTCCTCCATCTATGGCTACACCTTC,CASSLGTGISSIYGYTF
TRBJ2-5,TRBV29-1,NA,NA,TGCAGCGTTGAAGGGACAGTCCAAGAGACCCAGTACTTC,CSVEGTVQETQYF
TRBJ2-1,TRBV19,NA,TRBD1,TGTGCCAGTGGGGGCCGGGACAGGGGGTACAATGAGCAGTTCTTC,CASGGRDRGYNEQFF
TRBJ2-1,TRBV6-5,once,NA,TGTGCCAGCCGGGGGTACAATGAGCAGTTCTTC,CASRGYNEQFF
TRBJ2-7,TRBV27,NA,NA,TGTGCCAGCACCTTTTTCTACGAGCAGTACTTC,CASTFFYEQYF
TRBJ2-3,TRBV7-8,NA,TRBD2,TGTGCCAGCAGCCCTTCGACTAGCGGGTCCACAGATACGCAGTATTTT,CASSPSTSGSTDTQYF
TRBJ2-7,TRBV5-5,NA,TRBD2,TGTGCCAGCAGCTTGGTAGTCGCGGGGGGGATATACGAGCAGTACTTC,CASSLVVAGGIYEQYF
TRBJ1-1,TRBV7-9,NA,NA,TGTGCCAGCAGCTTAGATGGCGGGAACACTGAAGCTTTCTTT,CASSLDGGNTEAFF
TRBJ2-7,TRBV2,NA,TRBD1,TGTGCCAGCAGGGGGACAGGGGAATTCATCTACGAGCAGTACTTC,CASRGTGEFIYEQYF
TRBJ1-4,TRBV5-1,few,TRBD1,TGCGCCAGCAGCTTGACCAACAGGGGAAGTAATGAAAAACTGTTTTTT,CASSLTNRGSNEKLFF
TRBJ1-5,TRBV5-8,NA,TRBD1,TGTGCCAGCGACAGGGATGGGAGCAATCAGCCCCAGCATTTT,CASDRDGSNQPQHF
TRBJ2-3,TRBV5-1,few,TRBD2,TGCGCCAGCAGCTTGGACCAGCGGGGCTCCACAGATACGCAGTATTTT,CASSLDQRGSTDTQYF
TRBJ1-1,TRBV3-1/TRBV3-2,NA,NA,TGTGCCAGCAGCCAAGAGGGGGGGCTCGGGGAAGCTTTCTTT,CASSQEGGLGEAFF
TRBJ2-7,TRBV30,NA,TRBD2,TGTGCCTGGAGGGGTAGCGGGATCTACGAGCAGTACTTC,CAWRGSGIYEQYF
TRBJ2-7,TRBV2,NA,NA,TGTGCCAGCAGTGAAGCCAGGTCCTACGAGCAGTACTTC,CASSEARSYEQYF
TRBJ1-5,TRBV5-6,NA,NA,TGTGCCAGCAGCTTGCTCCGCGGTGAGCAGCCCCAGCATTTT,CASSLLRGEQPQHF
TRBJ1-5,TRBV2,NA,NA,TGTGCCAGCAGTGAAGCGCGCCGGGGGCAGCCCCAGCATTTT,CASSEARRGQPQHF
TRBJ1-5,TRBV24-1,few,NA,TGTGCCACCAGTGATTCTCAGGTTTTAGGTCAGCCCCAGCATTTT,CATSDSQVLGQPQHF
TRBJ1-2,TRBV5-4,NA,NA,TGTGCCAGCAGAATGGGGGCGGGAGACGGCTACACCTTC,CASRMGAGDGYTF
TRBJ1-2,TRBV6-4,few,NA,TGTGCCAGCAGGGCCACAGGGACGGGTGGCTACACCTTC,CASRATGTGGYTF
TRBJ1-5,TRBV2,NA,TRBD1,TGTGCCAGCAAGGGGGCGGCGAGCAATCAGCCCCAGCATTTT,CASKGAASNQPQHF
TRBJ2-7,TRBV6-6,NA,TRBD1,TGTGCCAGCAGTCAAGGACAGGGGTGGTTGGAGTACTTC,CASSQGQGWLEYF
TRBJ2-3,TRBV7-8,NA,TRBD1,TGTGCCAGCAGCTCCCGGGACAGGGGCGTAAATACGCAGTATTTT,CASSSRDRGVNTQYF
TRBJ2-7,TRBV6-8,NA,NA,TGTGCCAGCACCCCCCGGGGCGAGCAGTACTTC,CASTPRGEQYF
TRBJ2-5,TRBV7-2,NA,TRBD1,TGTGCCAGCAGCTTAGGACAGGGTAGACAGACCCAGTACTTC,CASSLGQGRQTQYF
TRBJ2-1,TRBV28,few,NA,TGTGCCAGCAGTTCCGGGAGACTATACAATGAGCAGTTCTTC,CASSSGRLYNEQFF
TRBJ2-5,TRBV5-1,NA,TRBD2,TGCGCCAGCAGCTTGGCCGGGGGGGACGAGGAGACCCAGTACTTC,CASSLAGGDEETQYF
TRBJ1-2,TRBV30,NA,NA,TGTGCCTGGAGCCCCTTTCTGTCAGGCGGCTACACCTTC,CAWSPFLSGGYTF
TRBJ2-7,TRBV20-1,NA,NA,TGCAGTGCTAAGGACAAGTACGAGCAGTACTTC,CSAKDKYEQYF
TRBJ1-5,TRBV4-3,NA,NA,TGCGCCAGCAGCCAACGATTAGGGAGGCCCCAGCATTTT,CASSQRLGRPQHF
TRBJ2-7,TRBV11-3,NA,NA,TGTGCCAGCAGCTACTCCCGAGGGAAGACAATCTCCTACGAGCAGTACTTC,CASSYSRGKTISYEQYF
TRBJ2-5,TRBV9,NA,TRBD2,TGTGCCAGCAGCCTCGGACTAGCGGGGGGACCCCAAGAGACCCAGTACTTC,CASSLGLAGGPQETQYF
TRBJ2-7,TRBV19,NA,TRBD2,TGTGCCAGTAGTAAACTGACTCCGACAGCGGGAGTTCGAGAGCAGTACTTC,CASSKLTPTAGVREQYF
TRBJ1-2,TRBV29-1,NA,NA,TGCAGCGTTGAAGATTCGGACATCTCTGAGTATGGCTACACCTTC,CSVEDSDISEYGYTF
TRBJ1-1,TRBV15,NA,TRBD1,TGTGCCACCAGCAGAGATTTTAACAGGGGGACTGAAGCTTTCTTT,CATSRDFNRGTEAFF
TRBJ1-5,TRBV9,NA,NA,TGTGCCAGCAGCGTAGAGGGGGTTAGCAATCAGCCCCAGCATTTT,CASSVEGVSNQPQHF
TRBJ1-1,TRBV7-9,NA,TRBD1,TGTGCCAGCAGCTTACAGTCAGGGGGCACTGAAGCTTTCTTT,CASSLQSGGTEAFF
TRBJ1-2,TRBV9,NA,TRBD1,TGTGCCAGCAGCGTAGGACAGGGGGACTATGGCTACACCTTC,CASSVGQGDYGYTF
TRBJ1-2,TRBV6-6,NA,NA,TGTGCCAGCAGCCTGCGCGGGGGGCTTGGCTACACCTTC,CASSLRGGLGYTF
TRBJ1-4,TRBV9,NA,TRBD1,TGTGCCAGCAGCGTCCAGGGGGCTCTTAATGAAAAACTGTTTTTT,CASSVQGALNEKLFF
TRBJ1-4,TRBV7-9,NA,NA,TGTGCCAGCAGCTTACAGGGTGGTACTAATGAAAAACTGTTTTTT,CASSLQGGTNEKLFF
TRBJ2-5,TRBV3-1/TRBV3-2,NA,TRBD1,TGTGCCAGCAGCCTTCGGACAGGGGGTGGAGGAGAGACCCAGTACTTC,CASSLRTGGGGETQYF
TRBJ1-5,TRBV30,NA,NA,TGTGCCTGGGCGGAGGCAGTTAGCAATCAGCCCCAGCATTTT,CAWAEAVSNQPQHF
TRBJ2-7,TRBV27,NA,TRBD1,TGTGCCAGCAGTTTATGGGACAGGATTTACGAGCAGTACTTC,CASSLWDRIYEQYF
TRBJ1-5,TRBV4-1,once,NA,TGCGCCAGCAGCCAATCACTCTACCTGGAGCCCCAGCATTTT,CASSQSLYLEPQHF
TRBJ1-1,TRBV2,NA,TRBD1,TGTGCCAGCAGTGAACTCGGACAGGGCGCTGAAGCTTTCTTT,CASSELGQGAEAFF
TRBJ1-2,TRBV7-9,few,NA,TGTGCCAGCAGCTGGCGACAGTTTGCCTTATTATACTACACCTTC,CASSWRQFALLYYTF